Presented here are 21 T cell receptor beta chains from one specimen sequenced in a study of blood T cell repertoires in COVID-19. Assay: immunoSEQ multiplex PCR; the TCRdb copy retains only in-frame clones and omits some. This sample has 200,000 to 250,000 clones, with 70% to 90% found just once. Sequenced material: peripheral blood. All receptors come from a woman in her thirties or forties with acute or convalescent COVID-19.

The rearrangement joins TRBV5-1 to TRBJ2-1, with D perhaps TRBD1 (5 bases). The CDR3 contains 14 residues. From germline, CDR1 is SGHRS and CDR2 YFSETQ. Trimming removed 4 bases from V and 0 bases from J, with 8 bases in between. CDR3 DNA: TGCGCCAGCAGCCCCAGGGACTCCTACAATGAGCAGTTCTTC. This encodes CASSPRDSYNEQFF.

V usage is TRBV4-2 and J usage is TRBJ2-5, with D unresolved. Germline V gene sequence: CDR1 LGHNA, CDR2 YNFKEQ. The germline V and J ends were trimmed by 2 bases and 2 bases, with 9 bases remaining between them. This CDR3 contains 14 residues. For the CDR3, the DNA is TGTGCCAGCAGCCAACCACTTCAACAAGAGACCCAGTACTTC. This translates into CASSQPLQQETQYF.

The V and J genes are TRBV3-1 (or the pseudogene TRBV3-2) and TRBJ2-1; 14 nucleotides align to TRBD2. J lost 0 bases, V lost 5 bases, and 6 bases had no gene match. Germline CDR1 reads LGHDT; CDR2 reads YNNKEL (reference sequence). This CDR3 is 18 amino acids long. The CDR3, as DNA: TGTGCCAGCAGCGAGGGACTAGCGGGGGACCTCTCCTACAATGAGCAGTTCTTC. Translating gives CASSEGLAGDLSYNEQFF.

For the CDR3, the DNA is TGTGCCAGCAAGTTACTTGATACGCAGTATTTT. It specifies CASKLLDTQYF. The chain recombines TRBV27 with TRBJ2-3; D is unclear. Germline loops: CDR1 MNHEY, CDR2 SMNVEV (reference sequence). The V end lost 7 bases, the J end lost 6 bases, and 8 bases lay between the germline ends. This CDR3 has 11 amino acids.

This clone showed up just once. J is TRBJ1-1 and V is TRBV19; D is uncertain. This CDR3 comprises 11 residues. Germline assignment: CDR1 LNHDA and CDR2 SQIVND (reference sequence). Trimming stripped 8 bases from V and 3 bases from J, with 7 bases between. The CDR3 region has the DNA TGTGCCAGTGCAAGCTACACTGAAGCTTTCTTT. Encoded protein: CASASYTEAFF.

The rearrangement uses TRBV27 and TRBJ2-3; D gene unclear. Germline CDR1 and CDR2: MNHEY and SMNVEV (reference sequence). V dropped 7 bases and J dropped 2 bases, with 13 bases sitting between them. This CDR3 spans 14 amino acids. The CDR3 is CASTDGSFTDTQYF. The CDR3 DNA sequence: TGTGCCAGCACCGACGGTAGCTTCACAGATACGCAGTATTTT.

The gene calls are TRBV5-6 and TRBJ1-5; TRBD1 matches at 7 bases. Looked up from germline, CDR1 is SGHDT and CDR2 is YYEEEE. V dropped 2 bases and J dropped 3; count of bases not matched to a gene: 2. The CDR3 is 14 residues long. As DNA, the CDR3 is TGTGCCAGCAGCTTAGGGACAGCCAATCAGCCCCAGCATTTT. Translated, it gives CASSLGTANQPQHF. The full variable domain, with the rest looked up from reference TRBV5-6 and TRBJ1-5, is DAGVTQSPTHLIKTRGQQVTLRCSPKSGHDTVSWYQQALGQGPQFIFQYYEEEERQRGNFPDRFSGHQFPNYSSELNVNALLLGDSALYLCASSLGTANQPQHFGDGTRLSIL.

The rearrangement uses TRBV12-3 or TRBV12-4 and TRBJ1-2; 9 nucleotides match TRBD1. J lost 8 bases, V lost 4 bases, and 5 bases had no gene match. This CDR3 is 13 amino acids long. This CDR3 reads CASSSQGAPGYTF. CDR3 nucleotides: TGTGCCAGCAGTTCACAGGGGGCACCGGGCTACACCTTC.

The V and J genes are TRBV2 and TRBJ1-2; 7 nucleotides align to TRBD1. V lost 5 bases, J lost 8 bases, and 5 bases stayed unmatched. The CDR3 is 12 amino acids. CDR1 SNHLY and CDR2 FYNNEI come from the germline V gene. CDR3 loop: CASSKGGRGYTF. In DNA, the CDR3 is TGTGCCAGCAGTAAAGGGGGCCGAGGCTACACCTTC. Together with reference TRBV2 and TRBJ1-2, the CDR3 gives the full variable domain: EPEVTQTPSHQVTQMGQEVILRCVPISNHLYFYWYRQILGQKVEFLVSFYNNEISEKSEIFDDQFSVERPDGSNFTLKIRSTKLEDSAMYFCASSKGGRGYTFGSGTRLTVV.

The chain combines TRBV30 with TRBJ2-3; 8 nucleotides match TRBD2. The CDR3 spans 20 residues. Germline V gene lookup returns CDR1 GTSNPN and CDR2 SVGIG (reference sequence). Trimming at V came to 4 bases and at J to 3 bases, leaving 24 bases not matched to a gene. CDR3 bases: TGTGCCTGGAAGCGGTCACCAACAGGGCGGGGGGCCGTCGGTACAGATACGCAGTATTTT. This gives the protein CAWKRSPTGRGAVGTDTQYF.

This clone was seen once. The genes are TRBV5-4 and TRBJ1-1; TRBD1 matches at 8 bases. The germline gives CDR1 SGHNT, CDR2 YYREEE (reference sequence). The CDR3 has 15 residues. J was trimmed by 0 bases and V by 2 bases; bases with no gene match: 3. CDR3 bases: TGTGCCAGCAGCTTCCGGGACAGGCTGAACACTGAAGCTTTCTTT. This codes for CASSFRDRLNTEAFF.

The V gene is TRBV4-1, the J gene TRBJ1-2; 7 bases align to TRBD1. Germline lookup yields CDR1 MGHRA and CDR2 YSYEKL. The CDR3 covers 15 residues. Losses at the gene ends were 0 bases for V and 4 bases for J; bases not matched to a gene: 5. The CDR3 DNA reads TGCGCCAGCAGCCAAGATGTCCAGGGGGGCTATGGCTACACCTTC. Protein sequence: CASSQDVQGGYGYTF.

The chain couples TRBV10-3 to TRBJ1-1; 10 bases align to TRBD1. The ends lost 7 bases at V and 5 bases at J; junction bases unmatched: 7. The CDR3 contains 14 residues. The germline gives CDR1 ENHRY, CDR2 SYGVKD. CDR3 in amino acids: CAITGTGAGTEAFF. The DNA of the CDR3 is TGTGCCATCACCGGGACAGGGGCAGGGACTGAAGCTTTCTTT.

The chain combines TRBV7-8 with TRBJ2-6, with TRBD1 identical over 11 bases. CDR1 and CDR2 from the germline V gene are SGHVS and FQNEAQ. V was pared by 5 bases and J by 2 bases, with 2 bases of the junction left unmatched. This CDR3 has 16 residues. The CDR3 nucleotides are TGTGCCAGCAGCCGGACAGGGGGCGCTGGGGCCAACGTCCTGACTTTC. Residues: CASSRTGGAGANVLTF.

The rearrangement links TRBV4-2 to TRBJ1-1; D call uncertain. CDR1 is LGHNA and CDR2 is YNFKEQ in the germline V gene. CDR3 length: 19 residues. V lost 0 bases to trimming and J lost 0 bases, with 20 bases between them. This CDR3 reads CASSQDSNSRWRMNTEAFF. CDR3 DNA: TGTGCCAGCAGCCAAGATAGTAACAGCCGCTGGAGGATGAACACTGAAGCTTTCTTT.

V and J are TRBV5-5 and TRBJ1-2, with 9 positions matching TRBD1. The trim removed 6 bases at V and 8 bases at J, leaving 26 bases unmatched. Germline V gene data show CDR1 as SGHKS and CDR2 as YYEKEE (reference sequence). The length of the CDR3 is 19 residues. CDR3: CASTEDRGIYLPPVSGYTF. The CDR3 region has the DNA TGTGCCAGCACCGAGGACAGGGGAATTTACTTACCTCCCGTATCAGGCTACACCTTC.

V gene TRBV11-2 combines with J gene TRBJ1-6, with 9 bases matching TRBD1. With V trimmed by 4 bases and J by 9 bases, 4 bases remained unmatched. Germline lookup yields CDR1 SGHAT and CDR2 FQNNGV. The CDR3 sequence is 14 residues long. CDR3 nucleotide sequence: TGTGCCAGCAGCTCAACAGGGGGCTCTTCACCCCTCCACTTT. Encoded protein: CASSSTGGSSPLHF. Together with reference TRBV11-2 and TRBJ1-6, the CDR3 gives the full variable domain: EAGVAQSPRYKIIEKRQSVAFWCNPISGHATLYWYQQILGQGPKLLIQFQNNGVVDDSQLPKDRFSAERLKGVDSTLKIQPAKLEDSAVYLCASSSTGGSSPLHFGNGTRLTVT.

The rearrangement uses TRBV5-1 and TRBJ2-3, with a tentative D call TRBD1 (5 bases). V was clipped by 4 bases and J by 0 bases, with 12 bases between them. Looked up from germline, CDR1 is SGHRS and CDR2 is YFSETQ. This CDR3 contains 15 residues. The DNA of the CDR3 is TGCGCCAGCAGCCCATACGGACACAGCACAGATACGCAGTATTTT. Amino acid sequence: CASSPYGHSTDTQYF.

CDR3 region: CASSKEGGAWRLFF. Here the CDR3 DNA reads TGTGCCAGCAGCAAGGAGGGGGGGGCGTGGCGGCTGTTTTTT. The chain combines TRBV3-1 (or the pseudogene TRBV3-2) with TRBJ2-2; D is possibly TRBD2 (7 bases). CDR3 size: 14 residues. V was shortened by 5 bases and J by 13 bases, with 20 bases between the two germline ends. In germline, CDR1 is LGHDT, CDR2 YNNKEL (reference sequence).

The chain employs TRBV3-1 (or the pseudogene TRBV3-2) and TRBJ1-3, with TRBD1 matching 12 bases. The germline V gene has CDR1 LGHDT and CDR2 YNNKEL (reference sequence). CDR3 length equals 19 residues. V was clipped by 0 bases and J by 4 bases; unmatched bases: 10. The CDR3 loop is CASSQELIGTGGAGNTIYF. The DNA of the CDR3 is TGTGCCAGCAGCCAAGAGCTAATTGGGACAGGGGGCGCGGGAAACACCATATATTTT.

The chain is built from TRBV19 and TRBJ1-3; 9 bases match TRBD1. Germline CDR1 LNHDA, CDR2 SQIVND (reference sequence). This CDR3 has 15 amino acids. V shed 7 bases and J 4 bases; nucleotides not matched to a gene: 8. The CDR3 sequence is CASNPQGARGNTIYF. As DNA, the CDR3 is TGTGCCAGTAACCCACAGGGGGCGCGCGGAAACACCATATATTTT.